A selection of T cell receptor beta chains follows, all from one sample in a study of cytomegalovirus exposure and HLA in healthy donors. The table came from immunoSEQ multiplex PCR; TCRdb's copy has only in-frame clones and leaves some out. The top ten clones hold 4% to 6.5% of a sample with some 140,000 clones, just under 90% of them seen once. Sequencing used PBMCs. Receptors originate from a woman younger than 45 in good health and CMV-seronegative. Both conserved end residues are part of each CDR3. The D gene is left open where the match is weak.

D gene	V gene	J gene	CDR3 DNA	CDR3 protein
.	TRBV7-2	TRBJ1-2	TGTGCCAGCAGCGCCACAGGGTACTATGGCTACACCTTC	CASSATGYYGYTF
.	TRBV9	TRBJ2-3	TGTGCCAGCAGCACCGGAGGGAATACGCAGTATTTT	CASSTGGNTQYF
TRBD2	TRBV5-4	TRBJ2-5	TGTGCCAGCAGCTCCGGGACTAGCGGTATCCAAGAGACCCAGTACTTC	CASSSGTSGIQETQYF
TRBD2	TRBV5-8	TRBJ2-5	TGTGCCAGCAGCTTGGAACTAGCGGGGGGTCCACGGAGTCAGACCCAGTACTTC	CASSLELAGGPRSQTQYF
TRBD2	TRBV15	TRBJ2-3	TGTGCCACCAGCAGATCAGCCGGGGGACTAGGAACAGATACGCAGTATTTT	CATSRSAGGLGTDTQYF
.	TRBV29-1	TRBJ2-5	TGCAGCGTTGCCAGGCCCGAGGGGACCCAGTACTTC	CSVARPEGTQYF
.	TRBV5-4	TRBJ2-3	TGTGCCAGCAGCTTTGATAGCGATACGCAGTATTTT	CASSFDSDTQYF
.	TRBV28	TRBJ2-5	TGTGCCAGCAGCAGTGGACATACCCAAGAGACCCAGTACTTC	CASSSGHTQETQYF
.	TRBV5-4	TRBJ2-1	TGTGCCAGCAGCTTAGTTAGCGGTGAGCAGTTCTTC	CASSLVSGEQFF
.	TRBV21-1	TRBJ2-5	TGTGCCAGCCAGGCCCAGTACTTC	CASQAQYF
TRBD1	TRBV28	TRBJ2-3	TGTGCCAGCAGTTTACCCACCGGACAGGGTAGGCGGTATTTT	CASSLPTGQGRRYF
.	TRBV27	TRBJ1-5	TGTGCCAGCAGGCCCGGACAGTTTAGCAATCAGCCCCAGCATTTT	CASRPGQFSNQPQHF
TRBD1	TRBV5-1	TRBJ2-3	TGCGCCAGCCGACAGGGGGTTAACACAGATACGCAGTATTTT	CASRQGVNTDTQYF
.	TRBV7-2	TRBJ2-2	TGTGCCAGCAGACAGATCTCCGGGGCGAACACCGGGGAGCTGTTTTTT	CASRQISGANTGELFF
TRBD1	TRBV7-9	TRBJ1-2	TGTGCCAGCAGCTTAGGAGGTGGACAGGGTCGTGCTGGCTACACCTTC	CASSLGGGQGRAGYTF
.	TRBV9	TRBJ2-3	TGTGCCAGCAGCGTAGCTACTACAGGTTATACGCAGTATTTT	CASSVATTGYTQYF
TRBD1	TRBV9	TRBJ2-1	TGTGCCAGCAGCGTAGGGGTCGGCGCGACAGGGGGCTTCTCTGAGCAGTTCTTC	CASSVGVGATGGFSEQFF
TRBD1	TRBV11-2	TRBJ2-2	TGTGCCAGCAGCCCCACGACAGGGGAGGCCGGGGAGCTGTTTTTT	CASSPTTGEAGELFF
.	TRBV15	TRBJ2-3	TGTGCCACCAGCAGAGGAAGGGACTCCACCACGGATACGCAGTATTTT	CATSRGRDSTTDTQYF
TRBD1	TRBV4-1	TRBJ1-2	TGCGCCAGCAGCCGCAGACAGGGGGCGGAGGGCTACACCTTC	CASSRRQGAEGYTF
.	TRBV27	TRBJ1-4	TGTGCCAGCAGCTTACACGCCGGGGGAGTGGGTGAAAAACTGTTTTTT	CASSLHAGGVGEKLFF
TRBD2	TRBV6-4	TRBJ2-5	TGTGCCAGCAGTTCGGCCGGGACTAGCGGGGTTATTGAGACCCAGTACTTC	CASSSAGTSGVIETQYF
.	TRBV7-2	TRBJ2-7	TGTGCCAGCAGCTTAGGGCAGGGGTGGTACGAGCAGTACTTC	CASSLGQGWYEQYF
TRBD2	TRBV27	TRBJ2-3	TGTGCCAGTCGGACTAGCGGGGGGTATACGCAGTATTTT	CASRTSGGYTQYF
.	TRBV6-6	TRBJ1-1	TGTGCCAGCAGTTACTCGCAGTCGACTGAAGCTTTCTTT	CASSYSQSTEAFF
.	TRBV6-5	TRBJ1-1	TGTGCCAGCAGTGTAGGGGTGAACACTGAAGCTTTCTTT	CASSVGVNTEAFF
.	TRBV5-1	TRBJ2-7	TGCGCCAGCAGCTTCGAGGGTGACGAGCAGTACTTC	CASSFEGDEQYF
.	TRBV27	TRBJ1-1	TGTGCCAGCAGTTGGGCGGGGACTACACCGAACACTGAAGCTTTCTTT	CASSWAGTTPNTEAFF
.	TRBV4-1	TRBJ2-7	TGCGCCAGCAGCCAACTTCTCCTAGAAGTAGGAAGCTCCTACGAGCAGTACTTC	CASSQLLLEVGSSYEQYF
.	TRBV6-1	TRBJ2-7	TGTGCCAGCAGTTTACAGCCGGGAGCCTACGAGCAGTACTTC	CASSLQPGAYEQYF
.	TRBV13	TRBJ2-1	TGTGCCAGCAGCCCCGAACTCGTAGGGGCGGGGAATGAGCAGTTCTTC	CASSPELVGAGNEQFF
.	TRBV6-5	TRBJ2-7	TGTGCCAGCACGGACAAGGACGAGGACTACGAGCAGTACTTC	CASTDKDEDYEQYF
TRBD2	TRBV5-8	TRBJ2-3	TGTGCCAGCAGCTTGCTCGCGGGGGGTGGGGATACGCAGTATTTT	CASSLLAGGGDTQYF
TRBD1	TRBV5-6	TRBJ1-4	TGTGCCAGCAGCTTCCCAGGGGGGAATGAAAAACTGTTTTTT	CASSFPGGNEKLFF
.	TRBV28	TRBJ1-5	TGTGCCAGCAGAACGGGGTACAATCAGCCCCAGCATTTT	CASRTGYNQPQHF
.	TRBV5-1	TRBJ2-5	TGCGCCAGCAGCTCCTCGCAGGGGTACCAAGAGACCCAGTACTTC	CASSSSQGYQETQYF
TRBD1	TRBV6-5	TRBJ2-7	TGTGCCAGCAGAAGCCGCAGGGGGCCGGGGGAGCAGTACTTC	CASRSRRGPGEQYF
TRBD1	TRBV10-3	TRBJ2-7	TGTGCCATCAGTGTGACAGGGGCGGTCTACGAGCAGTACTTC	CAISVTGAVYEQYF
.	TRBV7-9	TRBJ1-5	TGTGCCAGCAGCCCTGGACGGGCGGGCCATCAGCCCCAGCATTTT	CASSPGRAGHQPQHF
TRBD1	TRBV28	TRBJ1-5	TGTGCCAGCAGTTCAACCTTCCCCTTCAGGGACAGTCATCAGCATTTT	CASSSTFPFRDSHQHF